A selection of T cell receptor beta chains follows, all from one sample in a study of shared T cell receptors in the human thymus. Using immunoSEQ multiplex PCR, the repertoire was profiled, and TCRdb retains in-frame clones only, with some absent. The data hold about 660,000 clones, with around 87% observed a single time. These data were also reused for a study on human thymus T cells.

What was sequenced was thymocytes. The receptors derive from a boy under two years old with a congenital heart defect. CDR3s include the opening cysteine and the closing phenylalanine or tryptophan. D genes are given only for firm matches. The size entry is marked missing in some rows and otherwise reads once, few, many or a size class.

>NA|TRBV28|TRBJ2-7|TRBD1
TGTGCCAGCAGTTTTAGGACAGGCAGAGAAACCTACGAGCAGTACTTC
CASSFRTGRETYEQYF
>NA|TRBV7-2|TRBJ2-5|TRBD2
TGTGCCAGCAGCCCCCGGAGGGTAGGGACTAGCGGGTCCGGGGAGACCCAGTACTTC
CASSPRRVGTSGSGETQYF
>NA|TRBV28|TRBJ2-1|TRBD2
TGTGCCAGCAGCCTTACTAGCGGGACTGGCCATGAGCAGTTCTTC
CASSLTSGTGHEQFF
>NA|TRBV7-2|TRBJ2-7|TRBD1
TGTGCCAGCAGCTCCAAGGCCTGGGACAGGGGGTCCCACGAGCAGTACTTC
CASSSKAWDRGSHEQYF
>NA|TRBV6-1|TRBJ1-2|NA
TGTGCCAGCAGCCTACAGGGTAAAGATGGCTACACCTTC
CASSLQGKDGYTF
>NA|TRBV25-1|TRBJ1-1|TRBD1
TGTGCCAGCAGTGCGCCGGACAGGACGAACACTGAAGCTTTCTTT
CASSAPDRTNTEAFF
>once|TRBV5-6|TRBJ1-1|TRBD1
TGTGCCAGCAGCTTGATCCAGGGGGCGACTGAAGCTTTCTTT
CASSLIQGATEAFF
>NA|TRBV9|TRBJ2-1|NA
TGTGCCAGCAGCGTAGGCCAGGCCGAGCAGTTCTTC
CASSVGQAEQFF
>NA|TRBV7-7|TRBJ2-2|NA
TGTGCTAGCAGCCTCACTCCAGGACACAACACCGGGGAGCTGTTTTTT
CASSLTPGHNTGELFF
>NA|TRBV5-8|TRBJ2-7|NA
TGTGCCAGCAGCCCGCCGAGGGAGGTAGGGGTGAACTACGAGCAGTACTTC
CASSPPREVGVNYEQYF
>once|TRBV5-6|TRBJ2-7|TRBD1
TGTGCCAGCAGCTTGGGGTGGGGGAGGGGACAGGGGCACGAGCAGTACTTC
CASSLGWGRGQGHEQYF
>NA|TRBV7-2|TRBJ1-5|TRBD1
TGTGCCAGCAGCTTGGACAGGAGGGGTCAGCCCCAGCATTTT
CASSLDRRGQPQHF
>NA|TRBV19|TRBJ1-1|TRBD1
TGTGCCAGTGTGGGTACAGGGGGTTCCTTGGGGACTGAAGCTTTCTTT
CASVGTGGSLGTEAFF
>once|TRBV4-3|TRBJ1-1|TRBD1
TGCGCCAGCAGCTTCGGGACAGGGGGACGTTCGGGCACTGAAGCTTTCTTT
CASSFGTGGRSGTEAFF
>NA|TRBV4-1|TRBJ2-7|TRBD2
TGCGCCAGCAGCTACGGACTAGCGGGAAGATACTACGAGCAGTACTTC
CASSYGLAGRYYEQYF
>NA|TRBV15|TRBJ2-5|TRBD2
TGTGCCACCAGCAGAGATTTGGCAGTCAGCGGGAGACCAGAGACCCAGTACTTC
CATSRDLAVSGRPETQYF
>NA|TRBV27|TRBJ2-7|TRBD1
TGTGCCAGCACTCCGGGACAGGGGCCCTACGAGCAGTACTTC
CASTPGQGPYEQYF
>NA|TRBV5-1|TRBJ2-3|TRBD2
TGCGCCAGCAGCCGGTCTAGCGGGCCCCGCACAGATACGCAGTATTTT
CASSRSSGPRTDTQYF
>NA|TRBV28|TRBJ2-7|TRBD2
TGTGCCAGCAGTTTCGGGACCACCCCAACTAGCGGGAGGCCCGTGAGCTCCTACGAGCAGTACTTC
CASSFGTTPTSGRPVSSYEQYF
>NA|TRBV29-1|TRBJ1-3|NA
TGCAGCGTTGAAATGTGTGAGGTAGAAGGAAACACCATATATTTT
CSVEMCEVEGNTIYF
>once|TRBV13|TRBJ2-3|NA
TGTGCCAGCAGCCACACAGATACGCAGTATTTT
CASSHTDTQYF
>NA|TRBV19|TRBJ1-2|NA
TGTGCCAGTAGTATAGAACCAGGTACGTCTGGCTACACCTTC
CASSIEPGTSGYTF
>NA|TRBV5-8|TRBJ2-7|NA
TGTGCCAGCATGGGGGCGTACGAGCAGTACTTC
CASMGAYEQYF
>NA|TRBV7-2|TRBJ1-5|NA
TGTGCCAGCAGCTTCCATAGCAATCAGCCCCAGCATTTT
CASSFHSNQPQHF
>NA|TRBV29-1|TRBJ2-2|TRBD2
TGCAGCGTTGAATTGTCGGGGGGTTATAACACCGGGGAGCTGTTTTTT
CSVELSGGYNTGELFF
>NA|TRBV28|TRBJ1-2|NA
TGTGCCAGCTTACCCACAAGGTCAAGTTTTGGGGCCTTCTATGGCTACACCTTC
CASLPTRSSFGAFYGYTF
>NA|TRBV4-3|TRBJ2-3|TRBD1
TGCGCCAGCAGCCAACGAGCACAGGGGTCAAGGGCAGATACGCAGTATTTT
CASSQRAQGSRADTQYF
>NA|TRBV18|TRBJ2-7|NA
TGTGCCAGCTCACCAGAGCACAGCAACTCCTACGAGCAGTACTTC
CASSPEHSNSYEQYF
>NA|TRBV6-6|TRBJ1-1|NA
TGTGCCAGCCACCAGGGTAGGTACACTGAAGCTTTCTTT
CASHQGRYTEAFF
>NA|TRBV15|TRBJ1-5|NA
TGTGCCACCAGCAGATACGGACACCCCCCATTAAATCTGGCCCAGCATTTT
CATSRYGHPPLNLAQHF
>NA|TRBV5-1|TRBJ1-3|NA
TGCGCCAGCAGCTTGGCCCCAGGGGTTGCTGGAAACACCATATATTTT
CASSLAPGVAGNTIYF
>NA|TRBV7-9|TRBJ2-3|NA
TGTGCCAGCAGTTACGCTCGGTATAGCAGCACAGATACGCAGTATTTT
CASSYARYSSTDTQYF
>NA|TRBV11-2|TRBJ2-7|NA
TGTGCCAGCAGCTTAGGTATGAGCTCCTACGAGCAGTACTTC
CASSLGMSSYEQYF
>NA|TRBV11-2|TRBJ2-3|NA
TGTGCCAGCAGCTTAGATATAGTGGGCACAGATACGCAGTATTTT
CASSLDIVGTDTQYF
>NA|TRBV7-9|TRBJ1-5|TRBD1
TGTGCCAGCAGCTCAGACCTGGTCGACAGGGGATGGGATCAGCCCCAGCATTTT
CASSSDLVDRGWDQPQHF
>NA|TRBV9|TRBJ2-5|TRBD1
TGTGCCAGCAGCGCAACAGGGGGCCGGGAGACCCAGTACTTC
CASSATGGRETQYF
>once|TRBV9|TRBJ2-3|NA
TGTGCCAGCGGACCCGAGCGGAAGAGCACAGATACGCAGTATTTT
CASGPERKSTDTQYF
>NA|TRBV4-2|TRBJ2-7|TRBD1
TGTGCCAGCAGCCAAGCCCCCTTGGGACAGGTGACCTACGAGCAGTACTTC
CASSQAPLGQVTYEQYF
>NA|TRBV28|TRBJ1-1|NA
TGTGCCAGCAGTTTATTTCGTGGGGGGGCCGACACTGAAGCTTTCTTT
CASSLFRGGADTEAFF
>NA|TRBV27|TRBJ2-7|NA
TGTGCCAGCACCCCTACCGAGCAGTACTTC
CASTPTEQYF
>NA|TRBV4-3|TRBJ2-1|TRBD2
TGCGCCAGCAGCCAAGATCGAAGCGGGGAATACAATGAGCAGTTCTTC
CASSQDRSGEYNEQFF
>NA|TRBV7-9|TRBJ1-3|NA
TGTGCCAGCAGCTTAGGTGTGTCGGTTCGCTCTGGAAACACCATATATTTT
CASSLGVSVRSGNTIYF
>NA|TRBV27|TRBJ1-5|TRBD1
TGTGCCAGCAGTATGGGGACAGGGGTAGGGCAGCCCCAGCATTTT
CASSMGTGVGQPQHF
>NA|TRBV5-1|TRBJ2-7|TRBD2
TGCGCCAGCTCTTCTAGCGGGGGGCTCTCCTACGAGCAGTACTTC
CASSSSGGLSYEQYF
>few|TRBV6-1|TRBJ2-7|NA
TGTGCCGGCGGTCGGCCTTCCTACGAGCAGTACTTC
CAGGRPSYEQYF
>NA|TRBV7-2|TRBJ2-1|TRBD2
TGTGCCAGCAGCTTAACTAGCGGGACGTACAATGAGCAGTTCTTC
CASSLTSGTYNEQFF
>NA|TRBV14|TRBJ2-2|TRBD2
TGTGCCAGCAGCCGAGAAGAGCCTAGCGGCACAGCGGTTACCGGGGAGCTGTTTTTT
CASSREEPSGTAVTGELFF
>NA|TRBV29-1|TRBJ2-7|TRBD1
TGCAGCGTTGCAGGTGGACAGGGGGCCTACGAGCAGTACTTC
CSVAGGQGAYEQYF
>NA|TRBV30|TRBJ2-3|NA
TGTGCCTGGAGCCCCCCCAGAGATACGCAGTATTTT
CAWSPPRDTQYF
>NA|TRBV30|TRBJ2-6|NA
TGTGCCTGGGGTCCTAAGGGGGCCAACGTCCTGACTTTC
CAWGPKGANVLTF
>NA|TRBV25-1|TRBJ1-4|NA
TGTGCCAGCAGTGAATTGCTGCAGCGAGCAACTAATGAAAAACTGTTTTTT
CASSELLQRATNEKLFF
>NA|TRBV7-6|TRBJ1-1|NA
TGTGCCAGCAGCCCCCTCCCGGCGGGGCCCGAGGCTTTCTTT
CASSPLPAGPEAFF
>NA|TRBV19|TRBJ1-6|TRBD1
TGTGCCAGTAGTAGGGACAGGAAAGGCTCACCCCTCCACTTT
CASSRDRKGSPLHF
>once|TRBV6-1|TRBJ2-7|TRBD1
TGTGCCAGCAGGAGGAGCGACAGGGGCTACGAGCAGTACTTC
CASRRSDRGYEQYF